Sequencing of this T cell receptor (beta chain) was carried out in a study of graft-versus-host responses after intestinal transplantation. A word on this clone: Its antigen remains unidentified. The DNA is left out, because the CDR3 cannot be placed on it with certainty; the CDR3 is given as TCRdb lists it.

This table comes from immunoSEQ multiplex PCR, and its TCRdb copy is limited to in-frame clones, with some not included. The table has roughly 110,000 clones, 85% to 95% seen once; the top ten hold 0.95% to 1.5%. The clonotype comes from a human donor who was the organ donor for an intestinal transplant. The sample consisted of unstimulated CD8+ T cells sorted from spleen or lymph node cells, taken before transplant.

The CDR3 is CASSFGPGLYNEQFF. The chain carries TRBV5-5 and TRBJ2-1; the table's TRBD1 call for D was not verified on the DNA. Inclusive of both ends, the CDR3 amounts to 15 amino acids. CDR1 is SGHKS, CDR2 YYEKEE, per germline (reference sequence).